This T cell receptor beta chain was identified during a study of blood T cells in healthy people across ages. Trimming took 3 bases from V and 4 from J, leaving 12 bases between them. Germline V lookup: CDR1 MGHDK, CDR2 SYGVNS. The CDR3 is 14 amino acids. Primed by a sample-barcoded 5' primer and a J-beta primer mix, a second PCR proceeded for roughly 7 to 11 cycles. TCRdb itself ran the 5' RACE reads through MiXCR, one entry per CDR3 protein. The sample yields 2 million or so distinct CDR3 sequences, about 49% seen once. The genes are TRBV25-1 and TRBJ1-2, with D maybe TRBD1 (5 bases). Sequencing used blood. The receptor's source is a middle-aged woman in good health. CDR3 sequence: CASSDNTGSYGYTF. For the CDR3, the DNA is TGTGCCAGCAGTGATAATACAGGATCCTATGGCTACACCTTC.